The rows below give T cell receptor beta chains drawn from one sample of a study of blood T cell repertoires in COVID-19. Profiled with immunoSEQ multiplex PCR; TCRdb holds only in-frame clones, not every one. Of some 240,000 clones listed, 65% to 90% are singletons. The sample consisted of peripheral blood. All receptors derive from a woman in her 70s with COVID-19, enrolled during active disease. Both conserved end residues are part of each CDR3. The D gene is left open where the match is weak. Clone size is stated in some rows and not others, as once, few, many or a class when expanded.

d_call j_call v_call clone_size cdr3_nt cdr3_aa
- TRBJ2-7 TRBV28 few TGTGCCAGCAGTTTACGGTCTCCAGGCGAGCAGTACTTC CASSLRSPGEQYF
- TRBJ2-7 TRBV27 - TGTGCCAGCAGTTTATTGTCAGGGGTCTACGAGCAGTACTTC CASSLLSGVYEQYF
- TRBJ1-2 TRBV6-4 - TGTGCCTCGAGCGCAGGGAACTATGGCTACACCTTC CASSAGNYGYTF
- TRBJ1-2 TRBV6-6 - TGTGCCAGCAGTTACTCTCCCTGGCGGGGTAACTATGGCTACACCTTC CASSYSPWRGNYGYTF
- TRBJ1-2 TRBV7-2 - TGTGCCAGCAGCTTAACCGACAGGAACTATGGCTACACCTTC CASSLTDRNYGYTF
TRBD1 TRBJ1-4 TRBV19 - TGTGCCAGTAGCGGGACAGAAGCAACTAATGAAAAACTGTTTTTT CASSGTEATNEKLFF
TRBD1 TRBJ1-2 TRBV19 - TGTGCCAGTAGTGGACAGGGGGAAAACTATGGCTACACCTTC CASSGQGENYGYTF
- TRBJ1-2 TRBV19 - TGTGCCAGTAGTGGGGCCTATGACTATGGCTACACCTTC CASSGAYDYGYTF
TRBD2 TRBJ2-1 TRBV3-1/TRBV3-2 - TGTGCCAGCAGCCCTCTAGCGGGAGGGCCGGGGGGCACAAACAATGAGCAGTTCTTC CASSPLAGGPGGTNNEQFF
- TRBJ1-3 TRBV9 - TGTGCCAGCAGCGTTTTAGCCGGAAACACCATATATTTT CASSVLAGNTIYF
TRBD2 TRBJ2-1 TRBV2 - TGTGCCAGCAGTGAAGCGGGGACTAGGTCCAGTGAGCAGTTCTTC CASSEAGTRSSEQFF
- TRBJ1-1 TRBV28 - TGTGCCAGCATTCAAACACAAAGATTGAACACTGAAGCTTTCTTT CASIQTQRLNTEAFF
TRBD2 TRBJ2-5 TRBV7-8 - TGTGCCAGCAGCTTACGGCCCACAGCGGGAGAGGGGGAGACCCAGTACTTC CASSLRPTAGEGETQYF
TRBD1 TRBJ1-2 TRBV2 - TGTGCCAGCAGTGAAGCGGACAGGGTCCCCTATGGCTACACCTTC CASSEADRVPYGYTF
- TRBJ2-2 TRBV4-1 - TGCGCCAGCAGCCAACCACCTAGACGAAAGGGGGACACCGGGGAGCTGTTTTTT CASSQPPRRKGDTGELFF
TRBD1 TRBJ1-1 TRBV7-8 - TGTGCCAGCAGCTTGACAGGGGGCCGCACTGAAGCTTTCTTT CASSLTGGRTEAFF
TRBD1 TRBJ1-2 TRBV2 - TGTGCCAGCAGTCCACTAGACAGGGTCTATGGCTACACCTTC CASSPLDRVYGYTF
- TRBJ2-1 TRBV7-3 - TGTGCCAGCAGCCCTACGAGGGGGTCAGGCAATGAGCAGTTCTTC CASSPTRGSGNEQFF